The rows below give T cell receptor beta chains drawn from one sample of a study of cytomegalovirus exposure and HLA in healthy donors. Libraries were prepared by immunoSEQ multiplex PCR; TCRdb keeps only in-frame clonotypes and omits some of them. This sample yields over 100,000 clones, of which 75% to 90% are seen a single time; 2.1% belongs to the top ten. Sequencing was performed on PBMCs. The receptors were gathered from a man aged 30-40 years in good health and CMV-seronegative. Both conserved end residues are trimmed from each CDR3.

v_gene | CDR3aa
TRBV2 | ASTMLWGGFTGELF
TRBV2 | ASRVVAGDTDTQY
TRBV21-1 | ASSLRCRDRDHNEQF
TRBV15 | ATSRVARRGAF
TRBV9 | ASSPGSNQPQH
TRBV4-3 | ASSHAGPGRGVYEQY
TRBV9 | ASSVGFSSVYEQY
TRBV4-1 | ASSQADRAGNEQF
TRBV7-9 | ASSDGRAF
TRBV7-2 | ASSLGASGQETQY
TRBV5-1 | ASSLAGGRGTDTQY
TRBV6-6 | ASRPPGQAYEQY
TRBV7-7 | ASSPFAGGAGELF
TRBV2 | ASNLAVGGEQY
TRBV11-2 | ASRRGGGETQY
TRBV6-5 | ASSYSRTGNTEAF
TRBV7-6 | ASSLNPDRDEKLF
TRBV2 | ASSEGQGVYYGYT
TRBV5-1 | ASSSDINTGGLF
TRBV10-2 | ASSGQGANTGELF
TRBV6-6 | ASTHAGTPGREPQH
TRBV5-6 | ASSRDRRGNYT
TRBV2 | ASSEARGYTEAF
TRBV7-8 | ASSSTLPGANGLT
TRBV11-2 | ASSLRGYEQY
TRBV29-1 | STDRGPYGYT
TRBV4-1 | ASSQLDSFDYEQY
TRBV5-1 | ASSFWTGGVLNEQF
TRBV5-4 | ASSSGLAGRTDTQY
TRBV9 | ASSVDLDMGQGGNYGYT
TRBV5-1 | ASRIRDSSTDTQY
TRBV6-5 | ASSYSTENYGYT
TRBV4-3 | ASSQESAGSSYNSPLH
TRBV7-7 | ASSPRGGVTDTQY
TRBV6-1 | ASSEPLDSTYEQY
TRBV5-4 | ASSADRAPETQY
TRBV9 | ASSVAAGLANEKLF
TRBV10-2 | ASSGPGGDTQY
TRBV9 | ASSGGSLGNTEAF
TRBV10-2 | ASSDPVRRNTIY
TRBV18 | ASSLEDTEAF
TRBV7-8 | ASSQGVQIYNEQF
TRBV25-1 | ASRTLIGGPTEAF
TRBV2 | ASSEIFYEQY
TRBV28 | ASRQGRAF
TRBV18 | ASSPWTGSEYNEQF
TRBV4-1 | ASSQWDRTGEKLF
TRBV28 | ASYPGQGLNYGYT
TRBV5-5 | ASSAITGNYGYT
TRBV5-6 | ASSLGDYVYEQY
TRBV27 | ASSLFPAAGGPNEQF
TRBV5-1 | ASSLGGGTEAF
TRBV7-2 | ASSPRLAGTDTQY